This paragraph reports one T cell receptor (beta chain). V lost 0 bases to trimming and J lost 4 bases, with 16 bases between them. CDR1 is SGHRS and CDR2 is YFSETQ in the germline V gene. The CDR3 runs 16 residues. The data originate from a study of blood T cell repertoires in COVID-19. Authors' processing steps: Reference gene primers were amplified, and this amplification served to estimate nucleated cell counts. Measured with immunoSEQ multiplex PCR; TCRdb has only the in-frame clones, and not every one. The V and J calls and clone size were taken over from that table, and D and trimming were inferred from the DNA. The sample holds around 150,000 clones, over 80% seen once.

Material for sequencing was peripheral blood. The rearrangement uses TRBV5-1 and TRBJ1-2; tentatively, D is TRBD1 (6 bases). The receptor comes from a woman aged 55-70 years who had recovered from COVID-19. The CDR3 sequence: CASSLAGDRSIYGYTF. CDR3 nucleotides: TGCGCCAGCAGCTTGGCTGGTGACAGGTCAATCTATGGCTACACCTTC.